The 11 T cell receptor beta chains below were found in one sample sequenced in a study of CD8+CD57+ T cells in acquired aplastic anemia. For CDR3 and TCR beta VDJ profiling, genomic DNA was the template used. TCRdb used MiXCR to reprocess the reads, holding one entry per CDR3 protein. The sample has fewer than 200,000 distinct CDR3 sequences; less than 50% are singletons. Patients sequenced had flow cytometry evidence of CD8+CD57+ cell expansion. The sequenced sample consisted of sorted CD4+, CD8+, or CD8+CD57+ T cells (not recorded which) from PBMCs. The receptors stem from a human donor with aplastic anemia.

This clonotype was seen more than once but under ten times. J is TRBJ1-6 and V is TRBV19, with D perhaps TRBD1 (6 bases). The CDR3 extends over 14 amino acids. V lost 5 bases, J lost 9 bases, and 14 bases lay in between. CDR1 and CDR2 (germline): LNHDA, SQIVND (reference sequence). CDR3 region: CASSLDRLLSPLHF. CDR3 bases: TGTGCCAGTAGTCTCGACAGGCTCCTTTCACCCCTCCACTTT.

There are many counts of this clonotype. The chain uses TRBV15 and TRBJ1-5, with TRBD1 matching over 10 bases. Trimming at V came to 5 bases and at J to 7 bases, leaving 8 bases not matched to a gene. This CDR3 has 15 amino acids. Germline V CDR1 and CDR2: LNHNV, YYDKDF (reference sequence). The CDR3 sequence is CATSLDRGNRQPQHF. CDR3 bases: TGTGCCACCAGCCTGGACAGGGGGAACAGGCAGCCCCAGCATTTT.

The J gene is TRBJ1-3, the V gene TRBV19, with D perhaps matching TRBD1 (5 bases). Trimming took off 9 bases at V and 4 bases at J, with 13 bases between the two ends. This CDR3 is built from 13 residues. The V gene's germline CDR1 is LNHDA and CDR2 SQIVND (reference sequence). The CDR3 DNA reads as TGTGCCAGCGGTGTGGGGGACGGAAACACCATATATTTT. It encodes CASGVGDGNTIYF.

The chain couples TRBV6-1 to TRBJ1-5; D is uncertain. Trimming shortened V by 10 bases and J by 3 bases, and 10 bases separated the two germline ends. The CDR3 length is 12 residues. The germline CDR1 and CDR2 sequences are MNHNS and SASEGT. As DNA, the CDR3 is TGTGCCAATAGACAACCCAATCAGCCCCAGCATTTT. It encodes CANRQPNQPQHF.

Concerning this clonotype: Since a much larger clone is just one base distant, this may be a read error. This chain uses TRBV5-4 with TRBJ2-3, with 7 nucleotides matching TRBD1. This CDR3 spans 16 amino acids. The V gene end was trimmed by 1 base and the J gene end by 2 bases; junction bases not matched to a gene: 7. CDR1 is SGHNT and CDR2 is YYREEE in the germline V gene (reference sequence). CDR3 DNA sequence: TGTGCCAGCAGCTTGATAAAGACAGGGATCACAGATACGCAGTATTTT. Protein: CASSLIKTGITDTQYF. The full variable domain, in which reference TRBV5-4 and TRBJ2-3 provide the parts outside the CDR3, is ETGVTQSPTHLIKTRGQQVTLRCSSQSGHNTVSWYQQALGQGPQFIFQYYREEENGRGNFPPRFSGLQFPNYSSELNVNALELDDSALYLCASSLIKTGITDTQYFGPGTRLTVL.

The chain couples TRBV29-1 to TRBJ1-6, with 11 bases lining up with TRBD1. V gave up 3 bases and J gave up 6 bases; unmatched junction bases: 1. CDR1 is SQVTM, CDR2 ANQGSEA, per germline. This CDR3 spans 14 amino acids. DNA for the CDR3: TGCAGCGTTGAGGGACAGGGGGGTAATTCACCCCTCCACTTT. Translating gives CSVEGQGGNSPLHF.

The genes are TRBV6-6 and TRBJ2-5; possible D gene TRBD2, 5 bases. V lost 2 bases, J lost 8 bases, and 6 bases lay in between. The germline gives CDR1 MNHNY, CDR2 SVGAGI (reference sequence). This CDR3 has 11 amino acids. This chain's CDR3 is CASSYPGTQYF. The CDR3 nucleotides are TGTGCCAGCAGTTACCCGGGAACCCAGTACTTC.

The chain carries TRBV6-1 and TRBJ2-7; D unresolved. The CDR3 sequence is 12 residues long. The germline gives CDR1 MNHNS, CDR2 SASEGT. The ends were cut back, 3 bases at V and 5 bases at J, with 8 bases in the middle. CDR3 DNA sequence: TGTGCCAGCAGTGAGGCCCGTAACGAGCAGTACTTC. Its translation: CASSEARNEQYF.

This clonotype was detected only a few times. The chain employs TRBV25-1 and TRBJ1-6; no definite D call. Between the trimmed V and J ends, which lost 6 bases and 6 bases, there was a span of 9 bases. The germline V gene has CDR1 MGHDK and CDR2 SYGVNS. The CDR3 is made up of 13 amino acids. CDR3 sequence: CASRGGGNSPLHF. The CDR3, as DNA: TGTGCCAGCAGGGGAGGCGGTAATTCACCCCTCCACTTT.

In regard to this clonotype: One base away lies a much larger clone, so this may be a sequencing read error. This chain uses TRBV6-1 with TRBJ1-5; D gene uncertain. The CDR3 is made up of 13 amino acids. The germline CDR1 and CDR2 sequences are MNHNS and SASEGT. CDR3 loop: CVSSSRSNQPQHF. CDR3 sequence (DNA): TGTGTCAGCAGCAGCAGGAGCAATCAGCCCCAGCATTTT.

About this clonotype: Given a much more abundant clone one base away, this may be a read error. The rearrangement joins TRBV7-8 to TRBJ2-7; 11 bases align to TRBD1. The CDR3 runs 15 residues. Per germline, CDR1 SGHVS and CDR2 FQNEAQ. With V trimmed by 4 bases and J by 7 bases, 9 bases remained unmatched. This CDR3 is CASSSRDRGGNEQYF. CDR3 sequence (DNA): TGTGCCAGCAGCTCCCGGGACAGGGGGGGCAATGAGCAGTACTTC.